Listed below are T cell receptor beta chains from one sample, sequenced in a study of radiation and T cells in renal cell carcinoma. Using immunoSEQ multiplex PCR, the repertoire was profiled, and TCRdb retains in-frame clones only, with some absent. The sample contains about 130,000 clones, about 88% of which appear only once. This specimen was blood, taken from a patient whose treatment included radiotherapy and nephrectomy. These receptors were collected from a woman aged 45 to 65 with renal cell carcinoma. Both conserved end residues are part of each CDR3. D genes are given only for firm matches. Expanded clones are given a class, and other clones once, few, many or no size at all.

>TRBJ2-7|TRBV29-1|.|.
CSVEGVTYEQYF
TGCAGCGTTGAGGGGGTTACCTACGAGCAGTACTTC
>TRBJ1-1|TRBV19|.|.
CASSIPGGQNTEAFF
TGTGCCAGTAGCATCCCGGGGGGACAGAACACTGAAGCTTTCTTT
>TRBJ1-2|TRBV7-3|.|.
CASSLNGRYGYTF
TGTGCCAGCAGCTTAAACGGCCGCTATGGCTACACCTTC
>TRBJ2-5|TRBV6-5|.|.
CASSKEAETQYF
TGTGCCAGCAGTAAGGAGGCAGAGACCCAGTACTTC
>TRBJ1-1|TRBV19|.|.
CASSIGGNTEAFF
TGTGCCAGTAGTATAGGAGGGAACACTGAAGCTTTCTTT
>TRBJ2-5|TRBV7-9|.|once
CASSPRAEETQYF
TGTGCCAGCAGCCCCAGGGCAGAAGAGACCCAGTACTTC
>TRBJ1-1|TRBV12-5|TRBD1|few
CASGLATTGAMNTEAFF
TGTGCTAGTGGTTTGGCAACGACAGGGGCCATGAACACTGAAGCTTTCTTT
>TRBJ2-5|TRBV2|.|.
CASRDRETQYF
TGTGCCAGCAGGGATCGAGAGACCCAGTACTTC
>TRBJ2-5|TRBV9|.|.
CASSPSTETQYF
TGTGCCAGCAGCCCCTCAACAGAGACCCAGTACTTC
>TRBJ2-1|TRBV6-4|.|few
CASRVQGRHENEQFF
TGTGCCAGCAGAGTCCAGGGAAGGCATGAGAATGAGCAGTTCTTC
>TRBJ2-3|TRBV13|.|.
CASSRLVLFTDTQYF
TGTGCCAGCAGCCGACTAGTGTTATTTACAGATACGCAGTATTTT
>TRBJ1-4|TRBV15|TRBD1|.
CATSRARGGGVEKLFF
TGTGCCACCAGCAGAGCAAGAGGAGGGGGCGTTGAAAAACTGTTTTTT
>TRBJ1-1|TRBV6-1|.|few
CASSELGGLAFF
TGTGCCAGCAGTGAATTGGGGGGGCTGGCTTTCTTT
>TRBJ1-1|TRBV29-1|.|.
CSVRDTEAFF
TGCAGCGTTCGGGACACTGAAGCTTTCTTT
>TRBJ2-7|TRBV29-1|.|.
CSVGEGPTYEQYF
TGCAGCGTTGGTGAGGGGCCGACCTACGAGCAGTACTTC
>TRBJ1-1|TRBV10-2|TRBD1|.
CASKVLGQPNTEAFF
TGCGCCAGCAAAGTTTTGGGACAGCCCAACACTGAAGCTTTCTTT
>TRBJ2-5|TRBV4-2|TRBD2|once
CASSQAGGNQETQYF
TGTGCCAGCAGCCAAGCGGGGGGAAATCAAGAGACCCAGTACTTC
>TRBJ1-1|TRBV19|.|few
CASWERAEAFF
TGTGCCAGTTGGGAGCGGGCTGAAGCTTTCTTT
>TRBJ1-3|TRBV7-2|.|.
CASSLGGFGNTIYF
TGTGCCAGCAGCTTAGGGGGGTTTGGAAACACCATATATTTT
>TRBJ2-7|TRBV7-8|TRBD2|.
CASSPLGGGSSYEQYF
TGTGCCAGCAGCCCCCTAGGCGGGGGTAGCTCCTACGAGCAGTACTTC
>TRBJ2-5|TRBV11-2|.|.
CASSTRRETQYF
TGTGCCAGCAGCACTCGTAGGGAGACCCAGTACTTC
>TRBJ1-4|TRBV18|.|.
CASSRASGREEKLFF
TGTGCCAGCTCACGGGCGTCGGGAAGGGAAGAAAAACTGTTTTTT
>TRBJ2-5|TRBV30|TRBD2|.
CAWSETSGQETQYF
TGTGCCTGGAGTGAGACTAGCGGCCAAGAGACCCAGTACTTC
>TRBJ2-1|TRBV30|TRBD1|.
CAWSVLSGDRGVWEQFF
TGTGCCTGGAGTGTACTTTCGGGCGACAGGGGGGTTTGGGAGCAGTTCTTC
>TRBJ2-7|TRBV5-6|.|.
CASSFRDLRGGTYEQYF
TGTGCCAGCAGTTTCCGGGACCTACGAGGGGGGACCTACGAGCAGTACTTC
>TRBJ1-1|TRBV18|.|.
CASSPIKSEEAFF
TGTGCCAGCTCACCAATCAAGAGCGAAGAAGCTTTCTTT
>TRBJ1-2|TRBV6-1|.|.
CASSEELATVLYGYTF
TGTGCCAGCAGTGAAGAGTTGGCGACAGTATTATATGGCTACACCTTC
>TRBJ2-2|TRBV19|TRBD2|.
CASRGTSGGWAGELFF
TGTGCCAGTAGAGGGACTAGCGGGGGGTGGGCCGGGGAGCTGTTTTTT
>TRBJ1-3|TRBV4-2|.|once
CASSLTGDSGNTIYF
TGTGCCAGCAGTCTAACAGGAGACTCTGGAAACACCATATATTTT
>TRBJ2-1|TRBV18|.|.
CASSPRDSTYNEQFF
TGTGCCAGCTCACCTCGGGACTCAACCTACAATGAGCAGTTCTTC
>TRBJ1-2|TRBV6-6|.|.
CASSYSTRVGYGYTF
TGTGCCAGCAGTTACTCGACAAGGGTTGGGTATGGCTACACCTTC
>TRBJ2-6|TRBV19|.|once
CASSQGSGANVLTF
TGTGCCAGTAGTCAAGGGTCTGGGGCCAACGTCCTGACTTTC
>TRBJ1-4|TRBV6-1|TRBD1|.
CASSEGTGGREKLFF
TGTGCCAGCAGTGAAGGGACAGGGGGACGTGAAAAACTGTTTTTT
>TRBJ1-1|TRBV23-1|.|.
CASPRGDCLSEAFF
TGCGCCAGCCCTCGAGGGGACTGTCTCTCTGAAGCTTTCTTT
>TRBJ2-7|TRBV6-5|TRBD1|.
CASSRPRQGIYEQYF
TGTGCCAGCAGTCGCCCTCGACAGGGGATATACGAGCAGTACTTC
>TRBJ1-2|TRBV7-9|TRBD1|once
CASSLYEAGQRLYGYTF
TGTGCCAGCAGCTTATATGAGGCGGGACAGCGCCTCTATGGCTACACCTTC
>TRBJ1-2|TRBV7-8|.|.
CASSPHTDGYTF
TGTGCCAGCAGCCCCCACACGGATGGCTACACCTTC
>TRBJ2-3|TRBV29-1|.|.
CSVERGNTGADTQYF
TGCAGCGTTGAAAGGGGGAATACGGGCGCAGATACGCAGTATTTT
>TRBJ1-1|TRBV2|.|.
CASIWVNEAFF
TGTGCCAGCATATGGGTAAATGAAGCTTTCTTT
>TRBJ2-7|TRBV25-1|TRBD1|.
CASRTGTGAPYEQYF
TGTGCCAGCAGAACCGGGACAGGGGCCCCCTACGAGCAGTACTTC
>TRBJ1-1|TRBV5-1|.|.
CASSSGQPNVEAFF
TGCGCCAGCAGCTCCGGACAGCCAAATGTGGAAGCTTTCTTT
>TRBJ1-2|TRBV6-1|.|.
CASSEGPNNYGYTF
TGTGCCAGCAGTGAGGGCCCCAATAACTATGGCTACACCTTC
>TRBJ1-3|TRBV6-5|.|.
CASSYGPGNTIYF
TGTGCCAGCAGTTATGGCCCTGGAAACACCATATATTTT
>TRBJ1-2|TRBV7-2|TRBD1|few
CASSPDRDRGPGYTF
TGTGCCAGCAGCCCAGACAGGGACAGGGGGCCGGGCTACACCTTC
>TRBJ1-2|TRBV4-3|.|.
CASSQDWDPGDGYTF
TGCGCCAGCAGCCAAGATTGGGACCCTGGGGATGGCTACACCTTC
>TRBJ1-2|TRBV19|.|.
CASSNALGLHGYTF
TGTGCCAGTAGTAACGCGTTGGGGCTGCATGGCTACACCTTC
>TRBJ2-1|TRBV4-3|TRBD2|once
CASSPILAGGPNEQFF
TGCGCCAGCAGCCCAATCTTAGCGGGGGGGCCCAATGAGCAGTTCTTC
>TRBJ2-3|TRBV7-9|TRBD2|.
CASSLRTSGGTDTQYF
TGTGCCAGCAGCTTAAGGACTAGCGGGGGAACAGATACGCAGTATTTT
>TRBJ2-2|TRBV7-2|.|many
CASSLAPGTANTGELFF
TGTGCCAGCAGCTTAGCCCCCGGGACGGCTAACACCGGGGAGCTGTTTTTT